The entry below describes one TCR beta chain. Its target is unknown. Relative to the germline gene, one junction end is altered; a read error may explain this. This sample is part of a study of cytomegalovirus exposure and HLA in healthy donors. Whole-study results and caveats: The study flagged 150 to 200 TCR beta chains as cytomegalovirus-associated. Researchers reported from a later analysis that most CMV-associated TCR beta chains appeared HLA-restricted. Data from an earlier analysis indicated that most TCR beta V segments were productive either about 87% or about 30% of the time.

Researchers ran the PCR with 60 Vbeta and 13 Jbeta primers. Measured with immunoSEQ multiplex PCR; TCRdb has only the in-frame clones, and not every one. The data show roughly 250,000 clones, 80% to 90% seen once. The CDR3 consists of 16 residues. CDR1 SGHNT and CDR2 YYREEE come from the germline V gene (reference sequence). This chain connects TRBV5-4 to TRBJ2-5; 9 bases match TRBD1. The origin of this receptor is a woman aged 40 to 50 in good health and CMV-seropositive. The material sequenced was PBMCs. The DNA of the CDR3 is TGTGCCAGCAGCTCCTCTAAGGACAGGGGTCAAGAGACCCAGCACTTC. It codes for CASSSSKDRGQETQHF.